This T cell receptor beta chain came from a study of beta chain features in type 1 diabetes. Study overall: Age, gender and cell yields were alike across patients and healthy donors.

The CDR3 is 14 amino acids. Germline CDR1 reads SGHTA; CDR2 reads FQGTGA. The V gene lost 1 base and the J gene lost 4 bases, with 8 bases spanning the gap. Reverse transcribing all isolated RNA meant expressed TCRB transcripts were sequenced. TCRdb's copy holds only in-frame clones and misses some; the assay was immunoSEQ multiplex PCR. This table holds under 450,000 clones, roughly 13% found once. Remarks on this clone: The antigen is unknown.

The study, taken as a whole, reports: Patients with type 1 diabetes carried fewer insertions and had more deletions at their VDJ junctions. In all four CD4+ subsets, TCRB CDR3 length was significantly, moderately reduced in type 1 diabetes.

The rearrangement uses TRBV7-3 and TRBJ2-1; TRBD2 might be the D (5 bases). The TCR comes from a man aged 30 to 39 in good health. Sequencing was carried out using naive CD4+ T cells from blood. CDR3 bases: TGTGCCAGCAGCTTAAACGGGATTTACAATGAGCAGTTCTTC. Protein: CASSLNGIYNEQFF.